A single sample gave rise to the 29 T cell receptor beta chains below, sequenced in a study of blood T cell repertoires in COVID-19. This table comes from immunoSEQ multiplex PCR, and its TCRdb copy is limited to in-frame clones, with some not included. This sample has 150,000 to 200,000 clones, with about 88% found just once. Sequencing was performed on peripheral blood. These TCRs come from a human donor in a cohort sampled during active COVID-19.

The V and J genes are TRBV3-1 (or the pseudogene TRBV3-2) and TRBJ1-1; possibly TRBD1 for D (6 bases). V gave up 4 bases and J gave up 3 bases, with 21 bases separating them. Germline lookup yields CDR1 LGHDT and CDR2 YNNKEL (reference sequence). The CDR3 extends over 17 amino acids. For the CDR3, the DNA is TGTGCCAGCAGCCCTGGACCAGGGGTGAAAAGGGACACTGAAGCTTTCTTT. It specifies CASSPGPGVKRDTEAFF.

Comment on this clone: Additional DNA sequences in this sample encode the identical CDR3. This chain joins TRBV12-3 or TRBV12-4 and TRBJ1-2, with a tentative D call TRBD1 (6 bases). The V end lost 6 bases, the J end lost 5 bases, and 13 bases lay between the germline ends. The CDR3 runs to 13 residues. The CDR3 DNA reads as TGTGCCAGCAGGGGGGGGCCGGGATATGGCTACACCTTC. It is translated as CASRGGPGYGYTF.

This clone was seen more than once but under ten times. The CDR3, as DNA: TGTGCCAGCAGTTTCCCCGGGAGTGAGCAGTTCTTC. It specifies CASSFPGSEQFF. The chain recombines TRBV6-6 with TRBJ2-1, with D perhaps matching TRBD2 (6 bases). The CDR3 is 12 residues long. CDR1 MNHNY and CDR2 SVGAGI come from the germline V gene (reference sequence). V was clipped by 4 bases and J by 9 bases, with 10 bases between them.

The chain recombines TRBV12-2 with TRBJ2-5; the listed D gene, TRBD2, was not tested against the DNA. TRBV12-2 is a known pseudogene. The CDR3 totals 11 residues. CDR3 in amino acids: CIRGGRETQYF. The CDR3 bases are TGTATCCGGGGGGGCCGGGAGACCCAGTACTTC.

This chain connects TRBV24-1 to TRBJ1-2; no reliable D call. CDR3 length equals 13 residues. In germline, CDR1 is KGHDR, CDR2 SFDVKD. V was trimmed by 6 bases and J by 2 bases, leaving 9 bases between them. Written as DNA, the CDR3 is TGTGCCACCAGTCCCTCCCCGAACTATGGCTACACCTTC. This sequence encodes CATSPSPNYGYTF.

The count of this clone is one. V and J are TRBV5-1 and TRBJ2-1, with D maybe TRBD2 (6 bases). V was cut by 2 bases and J by 7 bases, with 16 bases left in between. The germline V gene has CDR1 SGHRS and CDR2 YFSETQ. This CDR3 spans 15 amino acids. Here the CDR3 DNA reads TGCGCCAGCAGCTTTTTACGGGAGTCTTGGAATGAGCAGTTCTTC. The encoded protein is CASSFLRESWNEQFF.

The V and J genes are TRBV29-1 and TRBJ2-7; 8 bases are shared with TRBD1. V lost 2 bases, J lost 2 bases, and 8 bases stayed unmatched. CDR1 and CDR2 (germline): SQVTM, ANQGSEA. The CDR3 totals 15 residues. DNA for the CDR3: TGCAGCGTTGAAACGGACAGGGCCCTCCCCTACGAGCAGTACTTC. Amino acid sequence: CSVETDRALPYEQYF.

This rearrangement joins TRBV18 to TRBJ2-7; D may be TRBD2 (5 bases). CDR1 and CDR2 (germline): KGHSH, LQKENI. V lost 2 bases and J 3 bases, leaving 8 bases between the germline ends. This CDR3 comprises 13 residues. CDR3 amino acids: CASSPEGDYEQYF. CDR3 sequence (DNA): TGTGCCAGCTCACCAGAGGGAGACTACGAGCAGTACTTC.

The gene calls are TRBV19 and TRBJ1-2; weak D call: TRBD1 (5 bases). This CDR3 contains 13 residues. V gave up 4 bases and J gave up 2 bases, with 8 bases separating them. CDR1 and CDR2 (germline): LNHDA, SQIVND (reference sequence). CDR3 coding DNA: TGTGCCAGTAGTACCTGGGGCAACTATGGCTACACCTTC. Translated, it gives CASSTWGNYGYTF.

The chain employs TRBV29-1 and TRBJ1-2; possible D gene TRBD1, 5 bases. Germline lookup yields CDR1 SQVTM and CDR2 ANQGSEA. V was cut by 7 bases and J by 2 bases, with 11 bases left in between. This CDR3 region has 12 residues. The CDR3 sequence is CSARQPNYGYTF. The CDR3 DNA is TGCAGCGCCCGACAGCCCAACTATGGCTACACCTTC.

The chain has TRBV6-1 and TRBJ2-5; TRBD1 matches at 9 bases. Germline lookup yields CDR1 MNHNS and CDR2 SASEGT. Germline trimming cut 6 bases from V and 4 bases from J; bases unmatched to any gene: 9. The CDR3 extends over 15 amino acids. CDR3 in amino acids: CASSRTGGSGETQYF. The CDR3 coding sequence is TGTGCCAGCAGCCGTACAGGGGGCTCGGGAGAGACCCAGTACTTC.

V is TRBV30 and J is TRBJ1-1; 9 nucleotides align to TRBD1. The V gene's germline CDR1 is GTSNPN and CDR2 SVGIG (reference sequence). This CDR3 has 13 residues. The V segment lost 0 bases and the J segment 5 bases; nucleotides outside the gene matches: 1. Here the CDR3 DNA reads TGTGCCTGGAGTGTAGACAGGGGGACTGAAGCTTTCTTT. Amino acid sequence: CAWSVDRGTEAFF.

The chain joins TRBV6-4 to TRBJ1-1; 8 bases are shared with TRBD1. V lost 3 bases to trimming and J lost 1 base; unmatched junction nucleotides: 4. This CDR3 has 15 amino acids. CDR1 MRHNA and CDR2 SNTAGT come from the germline V gene. CDR3 sequence: CASSEGTGPNTEAFF. CDR3 nucleotides: TGTGCCAGCAGTGAGGGGACAGGTCCGAACACTGAAGCTTTCTTT.

The chain joins TRBV29-1 to TRBJ2-7; 7 nucleotides match TRBD1. Germline lookup yields CDR1 SQVTM and CDR2 ANQGSEA. V was clipped by 6 bases and J by 3 bases; unmatched bases: 8. The CDR3 loop spans 13 amino acids. The CDR3 is CSVGKGAGYEQYF. DNA of the CDR3: TGCAGCGTAGGAAAGGGGGCAGGCTACGAGCAGTACTTC.

The rearrangement joins TRBV10-3 to TRBJ1-1, with D tentatively TRBD1 (5 bases). The CDR3 is 12 amino acids. V lost 8 bases and J 1 base, leaving 8 bases between the germline ends. Per the germline V gene, CDR1 is ENHRY and CDR2 is SYGVKD. CDR3 coding DNA: TGTGCCATCTCTCAGGGGAACACTGAAGCTTTCTTT. It codes for CAISQGNTEAFF.

Turning to this clone: Other DNA sequences in the sample encode the same CDR3. This chain uses TRBV30 with TRBJ1-2; D possibly corresponds to TRBD1 (6 bases). Germline V gene data show CDR1 as GTSNPN and CDR2 as SVGIG (reference sequence). The length of the CDR3 is 12 residues. Trimming removed 2 bases from V and 2 bases from J, with 6 bases in between. The CDR3 region has the DNA TGTGCCTGGAGTCAGGGGAACTATGGCTACACCTTC. It yields the protein CAWSQGNYGYTF.

The chain has TRBV20-1 and TRBJ2-7; 13 positions match TRBD2. The CDR3 sequence is 14 residues long. Germline V gives CDR1 DFQATT, CDR2 SNEGSKA (reference sequence). V trimming: 3 bases; J trimming: 6 bases; junction bases outside the gene matches: 5. CDR3 in amino acids: CSASGLAGAGEQYF. CDR3 DNA sequence: TGCAGTGCTAGTGGACTAGCGGGAGCTGGCGAGCAGTACTTC.

The chain couples TRBV6-5 to TRBJ2-5; 8 bases line up with TRBD2. V dropped 5 bases and J dropped 5; count of bases not matched to a gene: 10. The CDR3 length is 15 residues. The V gene's germline CDR1 is MNHEY and CDR2 SVGAGI. This chain's CDR3 is CASSNRGGAQETQYF. The CDR3 DNA reads as TGTGCCAGCAGTAACCGGGGGGGGGCTCAGGAGACCCAGTACTTC.

This sequence joins TRBV19 and TRBJ1-1; 11 bases are shared with TRBD1. The CDR3 is made up of 15 amino acids. The V gene's germline CDR1 is LNHDA and CDR2 SQIVND (reference sequence). V gave up 3 bases and J gave up 10 bases; unmatched junction bases: 10. CDR3 in amino acids: CASSIGWTGGGGAFF. Written as DNA, the CDR3 is TGTGCCAGTAGTATCGGCTGGACAGGGGGCGGGGGAGCTTTCTTT.

The chain is built from TRBV5-1 and TRBJ2-7, with 10 nucleotides matching TRBD2. Germline CDR1 SGHRS, CDR2 YFSETQ. The CDR3 has 14 residues. With 4 bases clipped from V and 5 bases from J, the junction kept 6 bases outside the gene matches. This CDR3 reads CASSEGLATDEQYF. The CDR3 region has the DNA TGCGCCAGCAGCGAGGGACTAGCGACCGACGAGCAGTACTTC.

V is TRBV21-1 and J is TRBJ2-1; TRBD2 is taken as the D call from the table, unchecked against the DNA. TRBV21-1 is listed as a pseudogene. This CDR3 comprises 13 residues. The CDR3 nucleotides are TGTGCCAGCAGCAAAGTCCCCCGTCCGTGGCAGTTCTTC. Translation: CASSKVPRPWQFF.

The chain couples TRBV4-3 to TRBJ2-3; no clear D gene. Trimming took off 0 bases at V and 0 bases at J, with 7 bases between the two ends. The CDR3 spans 15 residues. The germline V gene has CDR1 LGHNA and CDR2 YSLEER. CDR3 loop: CASSQEVHSTDTQYF. In DNA, the CDR3 is TGCGCCAGCAGCCAAGAAGTACATAGCACAGATACGCAGTATTTT.

V gene TRBV6-2 or TRBV6-3 combines with J gene TRBJ2-5; the D gene is possibly TRBD1 (6 bases). Germline CDR1 reads MNHEY; CDR2 reads SVGEGT. The CDR3 runs to 15 residues. The germline V and J ends were trimmed by 0 bases and 3 bases, with 11 bases remaining between them. The CDR3 protein is CASSYSFNREETQYF. The CDR3 DNA is TGTGCCAGCAGTTACTCGTTTAACAGGGAAGAGACCCAGTACTTC.

This clone was picked up a small number of times. The chain uses TRBV12-5 and TRBJ2-1; maybe TRBD2 (7 bases). CDR1 LGHNT and CDR2 FRNRAP come from the germline V gene. CDR3 length equals 14 residues. Deletions cut 6 bases from V and 2 bases from J, with 11 bases between. CDR3 sequence reads: CASGLGGAYNEQFF. CDR3 DNA sequence: TGTGCTAGTGGCTTAGGGGGGGCCTACAATGAGCAGTTCTTC.

This chain uses TRBV5-6 with TRBJ2-1, with D tentatively TRBD1 (6 bases). The CDR3 length is 16 residues. Germline CDR1 is SGHDT and CDR2 is YYEEEE. V lost 4 bases and J 0 bases, leaving 14 bases between the germline ends. The CDR3 DNA sequence: TGTGCCAGCAGCCTTGGGCCAGGGGACTCCTACAATGAGCAGTTCTTC. Amino acids: CASSLGPGDSYNEQFF. Supplemented by reference TRBV5-6 and TRBJ2-1, the full variable domain reads DAGVTQSPTHLIKTRGQQVTLRCSPKSGHDTVSWYQQALGQGPQFIFQYYEEEERQRGNFPDRFSGHQFPNYSSELNVNALLLGDSALYLCASSLGPGDSYNEQFFGPGTRLTVL.

This clone has only one observation. This chain links TRBV10-3 with TRBJ2-7; TRBD2 might be the D (6 bases). The CDR3 is 15 residues long. Germline CDR1 ENHRY, CDR2 SYGVKD. V was trimmed by 3 bases and J by 1 base, leaving 13 bases between them. Written as DNA, the CDR3 is TGTGCCATCAGTGATTTGGGGGGTCGGTCCTACGAGCAGTACTTC. Its protein is CAISDLGGRSYEQYF.

This clone occurred a few times. The rearrangement uses TRBV5-1 and TRBJ2-2; TRBD1 matches at 10 bases. CDR1 is SGHRS, CDR2 YFSETQ, per germline. CDR3 length: 16 residues. V dropped 4 bases and J dropped 6; count of bases not matched to a gene: 9. CDR3: CASSPSPGQGAGELFF. CDR3 sequence (DNA): TGCGCCAGCAGCCCCTCCCCAGGACAGGGGGCCGGGGAGCTGTTTTTT.

The rearrangement links TRBV15 to TRBJ1-6; D ambiguous. Germline values: CDR1 LNHNV, CDR2 YYDKDF (reference sequence). The CDR3 has 12 residues. V lost 0 bases and J 16 bases, leaving 10 bases between the germline ends. CDR3 sequence: CATSRDWTVLHF. The CDR3 DNA reads as TGTGCCACCAGCAGAGACTGGACTGTTCTCCACTTT.

The chain recombines TRBV15 with TRBJ2-3, with 8 bases identical to TRBD2. J lost 4 bases, V lost 7 bases, and 10 bases had no gene match. Germline lookup yields CDR1 LNHNV and CDR2 YYDKDF (reference sequence). This CDR3 has 15 amino acids. The CDR3 loop is CATTGYTGGADTQYF. The CDR3 region has the DNA TGTGCCACCACCGGGTACACGGGAGGGGCAGATACGCAGTATTTT.